This entry describes one T cell receptor (beta chain). Its antigen remains unknown. The CDR3 has 12 amino acids. Trimming shortened V by 5 bases and J by 6 bases, and 10 bases separated the two germline ends. Germline CDR1 MNHNS, CDR2 SASEGT. The data belong to a study of T cell repertoires in cytomegalovirus infection. Study-level information: The authors used CMV epitopes that were HLA-C-restricted (recently identified) and HLA-B-restricted (well studied). Public TCR beta signatures indicated both CMV infection and matching HLA type. Notes on the study in general: Cumulative public TCR beta family frequency identified CMV carriers with the relevant HLA. HLA-C-restricted CMV clonotypes gave the most frequent clonotype in two of eight donors.

In TCRdb, the reads were re-called with MiXCR into one record per CDR3 protein. The sample gives about 110,000 distinct CDR3 sequences, 25% to 35% of which show up once; about 81% is in the top ten. The sequence was collected from a human donor in good health (CMV status not recorded). Some clones in this sample may be carry-over from other donors' samples. The sample in question was CD8+ T cells from cultured PBMCs, obtained from culture after CMV antigen stimulation. The V gene is TRBV6-1, the J gene TRBJ1-2; D is undetermined. CDR3 loop: CASSLDRNGYTF. DNA of the CDR3: TGTGCCAGCAGTCTGGACCGAAATGGCTACACCTTC.